The rows below give T cell receptor beta chains drawn from one sample of a study of T-cell reconstitution after alpha-beta-depleted transplantation in children. Using its own MiXCR run on the PCR reads, TCRdb lists one record per CDR3 protein. The profile shows 400,000 to 500,000 distinct CDR3 sequences, approximately 11% of them singletons. The sequences come from PBMCs from the stem cell graft donor, collected from the stem cell graft. All receptors derive from a human donor who donated a stem cell graft to a child with acute myeloid leukemia. Both conserved end residues are part of each CDR3. The D gene is left open where the match is weak. The size field is filled for only some rows; it gives once, few, many or a size class.

D gene | J gene | clone size | V gene | CDR3 protein | CDR3 DNA
NA | TRBJ2-2 | NA | TRBV5-1 | CASVGLPGELFF | TGCGCCAGCGTGGGCCTCCCCGGGGAGCTGTTTTTT
NA | TRBJ2-7 | NA | TRBV3-1 | CAIPPGTLAYEQYF | TGTGCCATTCCGCCGGGGACTCTTGCCTACGAGCAGTACTTC
NA | TRBJ2-5 | few | TRBV5-1 | CASSLALTSLLETQYF | TGCGCCAGCAGCTTGGCCTTGACAAGCCTCTTGGAGACCCAGTACTTC
TRBD2 | TRBJ2-7 | NA | TRBV29-1 | CSVAFGAGVSAEQYF | TGCAGCGTTGCTTTTGGAGCGGGAGTTTCGGCCGAGCAGTACTTC
NA | TRBJ2-4 | NA | TRBV5-1 | CASSLWGRNIQYF | TGCGCCAGCAGCTTGTGGGGCCGGAACATTCAGTACTTC
NA | TRBJ1-5 | few | TRBV4-3 | CASSQSGGSQQPQHF | TGCGCCAGCAGCCAAAGCGGGGGTAGTCAGCAGCCCCAGCATTTT
NA | TRBJ2-5 | many | TRBV5-5 | CASSFFGEETQYF | NA
NA | TRBJ2-5 | NA | TRBV29-1 | CSVDFQQETQYF | TGCAGCGTTGATTTTCAGCAAGAGACCCAGTACTTC
NA | TRBJ1-2 | NA | TRBV7-6 | CASSLGAFYGYTF | TGTGCCAGCAGCCTCGGGGCTTTCTATGGCTACACCTTC
NA | TRBJ2-7 | NA | TRBV7-9 | CASSSERTGLF | TGTGCCAGCAGCTCAGAGAGGACGGGCCTCTTC
NA | TRBJ1-3 | NA | TRBV15 | CATSRDRGRNTIYF | TGTGCCACCAGCAGAGATAGGGGTCGAAACACCATATATTTT
NA | TRBJ2-6 | NA | TRBV29-1 | CSGVKANGLTF | TGCAGCGGCGTAAAGGCCAACGGCCTGACTTTC
NA | TRBJ1-2 | NA | TRBV12-3/TRBV12-4 | CASSISVDYGYTF | TGTGCCAGCAGTATCTCGGTCGACTATGGCTACACCTTC
NA | TRBJ2-2 | NA | TRBV11-2 | CASSLALRELFF | TGTGCCAGCAGCTTAGCTTTGAGGGAGCTGTTTTTT
TRBD2 | TRBJ2-1 | few | TRBV7-8 | CASSPFGGRGTYNEQFF | TGTGCCAGCAGCCCGTTCGGTGGGCGGGGGACCTACAATGAGCAGTTCTTC
TRBD2 | TRBJ2-1 | few | TRBV11-2 | CASSYHSGRASSYNEQFF | TGTGCCAGCAGCTACCATAGCGGGAGGGCCAGCTCCTACAATGAGCAGTTCTTC
NA | TRBJ1-4 | NA | TRBV5-6 | CASSLTGREKLFF | TGTGCCAGCAGCTTGACAGGGCGCGAAAAACTGTTTTTT
NA | TRBJ1-1 | NA | TRBV2 | CASRPRTGNTEAFF | TGTGCCAGCAGACCCCGGACGGGGAACACTGAAGCTTTCTTT
NA | TRBJ1-2 | few | TRBV7-2 | CASSTGLEGYTF | TGTGCCAGCAGTACAGGGTTGGAAGGCTACACCTTC
NA | TRBJ2-1 | NA | TRBV20-1 | CSARGAVYNEQFF | TGCAGTGCTAGAGGAGCGGTTTACAATGAGCAGTTCTTC
TRBD1 | TRBJ1-2 | NA | TRBV5-1 | CASSGGQGSVTYGYTF | TGCGCCAGCAGCGGCGGACAGGGATCTGTGACGTATGGCTACACCTTC
NA | TRBJ1-4 | many | TRBV12-3/TRBV12-4 | CASSWGGTNEKLFF | TGTGCCAGCAGTTGGGGGGGAACTAATGAAAAACTGTTTTTT